One T cell receptor beta chain is described in this entry. Its antigen is still unknown. The sequenced fragment ends 3 residues before the CDR3 boundary, so the rest is inferred from the germline J gene. Unstimulated Tregs (CD4+CD25+CD127-) and CD4+CD25- non-Tregs were sorted from PBMCs. The entry originates in a study of Tregs in tolerant kidney transplant recipients. Assay used: immunoSEQ multiplex PCR; TCRdb lists only in-frame clones, some missing. The sample has 31,000 or so clones. CDR1 is SGHNT and CDR2 is YYREEE in the germline V gene (reference sequence). This CDR3 has 13 residues. V shed 4 bases and J shed 8 bases, with 13 bases lying between them. Study-wide points: The most relevant donor-specific Treg TCRbeta repertoire apparently came from expansion with activated donor B cells. Antigen-driven expansion was suggested because donor-specific Tregs expanded more than all Tregs in tolerant patients. Some patients' samples used different primers over time, so nucleotide sequences weren't comparable.

The sample was CD8+ T cells from blood, taken before the transplant. The chain links TRBV5-4 to TRBJ2-1; a possible D gene is TRBD2 (6 bases). This TCR was recovered from a human donor who received a combined kidney and bone marrow transplant. The sequenced CDR3 bases are TGTGCCAGCAGCCCCGGCGGGGCCCATGAG. Its translation is CASSPGGAHE. The entire CDR3 protein reads CASSPGGAHEQFF.